This TCR beta chain was identified in a study of blood T cell repertoires in COVID-19. Study as a whole: Sources were T cells, B-cell-depleted T cells, or PBMCs; the material itself was cDNA or gDNA.

Original handling: For nucleated cells, counts were estimated from reference gene primer amplification. Libraries were prepared by immunoSEQ multiplex PCR; TCRdb keeps only in-frame clonotypes and omits some of them. That table gives V, J and clone size, and the DNA gave D and trimming. The sample shows 120,000 to 150,000 clones, more than 70% of them seen only once. V lost 1 base and J lost 7; bases outside the gene matches: 8. The CDR3 spans 16 residues. Germline CDR1 is LNHNV and CDR2 is YYDKDF (reference sequence). The source material was peripheral blood. The chain couples TRBV15 to TRBJ2-2; 8 bases match TRBD1. This clonotype was sampled from a human donor in a cohort sampled during active COVID-19. The CDR3 coding sequence is TGTGCCACCAGCAGAGTAGGCAGGGGGCGGGTCGGGGAGCTGTTTTTT. Its protein is CATSRVGRGRVGELFF. The variable domain in full, completed from reference TRBV15 and TRBJ2-2, reads DAMVIQNPRYQVTQFGKPVTLSCSQTLNHNVMYWYQQKSSQAPKLLFHYYDKDFNNEADTPDNFQSRRPNTSFCFLDIRSPGLGDTAMYLCATSRVGRGRVGELFFGEGSRLTVL.